A selection of T cell receptor beta chains follows, all from one sample in a study of T cells in Graves' hyperthyroidism and ophthalmopathy. TCRdb used MiXCR to reprocess the multiplex PCR reads, holding one entry per CDR3 protein. The table includes 240,000 or so distinct CDR3 sequences, about 17% detected once. Input material: blood. These receptors were collected from a woman aged 18 to 35 with Graves' ophthalmopathy. CDR3s include the opening cysteine and the closing phenylalanine or tryptophan. Each record gives: V gene, clone size, J gene, CDR3 protein. Clone size is given for some rows only: seen once, a few or many times, or a class if the clone is expanded.

V: TRBV9
size: NA
J: TRBJ2-1
CDR3: CASSAGPGLVSSNEQFF

V: TRBV6-1
size: many
J: TRBJ2-7
CDR3: CASSAGTGTHEQYF

V: TRBV3-1
size: many
J: TRBJ1-1
CDR3: CASSPGTSGEAFF

V: TRBV5-1
size: many
J: TRBJ1-2
CDR3: CASSFVTQGNGYTF

V: TRBV13
size: many
J: TRBJ2-1
CDR3: CASRPPTSGIYNEQFF

V: TRBV29-1
size: many
J: TRBJ1-1
CDR3: CSVRARGRAEAFF

V: TRBV28
size: many
J: TRBJ1-3
CDR3: CASSTQDRSGNTIYF

V: TRBV19
size: many
J: TRBJ1-2
CDR3: CASSMSGTSYGYTF

V: TRBV5-5
size: NA
J: TRBJ2-1
CDR3: CASSPGTSGTSYNEQFF

V: TRBV9
size: NA
J: TRBJ2-2
CDR3: CASSPSITGELFF

V: TRBV30
size: many
J: TRBJ1-1
CDR3: CAWMLAANTEAFF

V: TRBV3-1
size: many
J: TRBJ2-5
CDR3: CASSQGLAGGAGLKTQYF

V: TRBV5-1
size: many
J: TRBJ1-2
CDR3: CASSPTGTVNYGYTF

V: TRBV4-3
size: few
J: TRBJ2-7
CDR3: CASSQAPGTPTLSYEQYF

V: TRBV30
size: many
J: TRBJ1-2
CDR3: CAWSVYLGPPNYGYTF

V: TRBV6-1
size: many
J: TRBJ2-2
CDR3: CASRPGQGTGELFF

V: TRBV9
size: few
J: TRBJ2-5
CDR3: CASSVHLASRETQYF

V: TRBV5-1
size: NA
J: TRBJ2-2
CDR3: CASSPGVELFF

V: TRBV7-9
size: many
J: TRBJ2-1
CDR3: CASSPWTSGEGNEQFF

V: TRBV28
size: many
J: TRBJ1-6
CDR3: CASSDRETLHF

V: TRBV5-1
size: many
J: TRBJ1-1
CDR3: CASSWGDRGRNTEAFF

V: TRBV9
size: many
J: TRBJ2-7
CDR3: CASSVGVGALAYEQYF

V: TRBV18
size: NA
J: TRBJ1-5
CDR3: CASSWTGWNQPQHF

V: TRBV5-1
size: once
J: TRBJ2-7
CDR3: CASSLGRETSKHEQYF

V: TRBV28
size: NA
J: TRBJ2-5
CDR3: CASSGTLGVKETQYF

V: TRBV5-1
size: many
J: TRBJ2-3
CDR3: CASSDYPTDTQYF

V: TRBV2
size: once
J: TRBJ1-2
CDR3: CASSVRRTGGDGYTF

V: TRBV12-3/TRBV12-4
size: many
J: TRBJ1-1
CDR3: CASSLRDRNTEAFF

V: TRBV5-1
size: NA
J: TRBJ2-5
CDR3: CASSASGTQETQYF

V: TRBV7-3
size: many
J: TRBJ2-1
CDR3: CASSLAAGGYNEQFF

V: TRBV10-2
size: few
J: TRBJ2-6
CDR3: CASADRANSGANVLTF

V: TRBV24-1
size: once
J: TRBJ1-1
CDR3: CATSGAPTEAFF

V: TRBV7-2
size: many
J: TRBJ2-3
CDR3: CASSLGGVAADTQYF

V: TRBV19
size: many
J: TRBJ1-2
CDR3: CASSMGQENYGYTF

V: TRBV20-1
size: once
J: TRBJ2-7
CDR3: CSAKTSGRVYEQYF

V: TRBV12-3/TRBV12-4
size: many
J: TRBJ2-1
CDR3: CASRELRGFYEQFF

V: TRBV12-3/TRBV12-4
size: many
J: TRBJ1-2
CDR3: CASNAGPSSLLTF

V: TRBV19
size: few
J: TRBJ1-2
CDR3: CASSRNGTVRLNYGYTF

V: TRBV5-1
size: many
J: TRBJ2-3
CDR3: CASSLFDGPSTDTQYF

V: TRBV11-2
size: NA
J: TRBJ1-1
CDR3: CASSLRGGMGTEAFF